The present T cell receptor (beta chain) was sequenced within a study of T-cell memory formation after mild COVID-19. The germline gives CDR1 LGHNA, CDR2 YNFKEQ. V shed 1 base, J shed 5 bases, and the junction held 8 bases outside the gene matches. This CDR3 has 18 residues. TCRdb reprocessed the 5' RACE reads with MiXCR, giving one entry per CDR3 protein. The data contain around 160,000 distinct CDR3 sequences, more than 9% of them singletons. This clonotype showed up many times. The V call is TRBV4-2, the J call TRBJ2-2, with 12 bases matching TRBD2. The sample taken for sequencing was PBMCs or a T cell subset sorted from them (not recorded which). This clonotype originated in a man in his late teens or twenties who had mild COVID-19 (a few samples of this study predate the infection). Cell type and time point are not known. In DNA, the CDR3 is TGTGCCAGCAGCCAAGTTCTAGCGGGGGGGCTTGGGACCGGGGAGCTGTTTTTT. Encoded protein: CASSQVLAGGLGTGELFF.